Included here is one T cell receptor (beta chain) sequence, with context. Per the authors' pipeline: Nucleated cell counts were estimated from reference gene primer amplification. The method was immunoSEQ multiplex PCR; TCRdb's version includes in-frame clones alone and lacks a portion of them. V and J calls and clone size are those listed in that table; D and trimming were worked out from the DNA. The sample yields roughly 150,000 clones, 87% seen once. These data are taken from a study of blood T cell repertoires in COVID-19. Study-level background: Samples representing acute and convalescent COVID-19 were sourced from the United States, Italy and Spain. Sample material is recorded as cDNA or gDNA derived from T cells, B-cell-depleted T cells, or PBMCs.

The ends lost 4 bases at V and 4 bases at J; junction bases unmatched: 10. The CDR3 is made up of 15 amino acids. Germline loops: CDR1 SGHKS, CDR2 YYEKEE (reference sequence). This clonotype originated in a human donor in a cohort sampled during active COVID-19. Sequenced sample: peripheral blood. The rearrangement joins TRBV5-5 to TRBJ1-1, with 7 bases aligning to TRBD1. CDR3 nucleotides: TGTGCCAGCAGCAGACAGGGCGTCCAGGGCACTGAAGCTTTCTTT. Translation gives CASSRQGVQGTEAFF. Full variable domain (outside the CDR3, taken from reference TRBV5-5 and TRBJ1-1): DAGVTQSPTHLIKTRGQQVTLRCSPISGHKSVSWYQQVLGQGPQFIFQYYEKEERGRGNFPDRFSARQFPNYSSELNVNALLLGDSALYLCASSRQGVQGTEAFFGQGTRLTVV.